The clone carrying this T cell receptor (beta chain) was found many times. Its antigen remains unknown. Those with hyperthyroidism were 18 to 65 years old, newly diagnosed, and ill for under 2 months. From roughly 10 ml of fresh peripheral blood, PBMCs were isolated. CDR1 and CDR2 (germline): MDHEN, SYDVKM. J gave up 8 bases and V 3 bases, and 5 bases lay outside the gene matches. CDR3 length: 14 amino acids. The source of the sample is a study of T cells in Graves' hyperthyroidism and ophthalmopathy. Study information: Peripheral blood was secured at the point of initial diagnosis, before any treatment. Study results and caveats: A model built on 13 V-J features separated ophthalmopathy from stable hyperthyroidism.

The TCR beta CDR3 regions underwent amplification using RNA transcripts as the source. An initial round of RT-PCR targeting the TCR CDR3 relied on the HTBI primer set. TCRdb called the multiplex PCR reads again in MiXCR, with one record for every CDR3 protein. The table includes under 450,000 distinct CDR3 sequences, less than 20% detected once. The gene calls are TRBV28 and TRBJ1-4; 8 bases are a match to TRBD1. Sample: blood. This sequence was found in a young woman with Graves' hyperthyroidism. This chain's CDR3 is CASSFGQGVEKLFF. The DNA of the CDR3 is TGTGCCAGCAGTTTTGGACAGGGAGTCGAAAAACTGTTTTTT.